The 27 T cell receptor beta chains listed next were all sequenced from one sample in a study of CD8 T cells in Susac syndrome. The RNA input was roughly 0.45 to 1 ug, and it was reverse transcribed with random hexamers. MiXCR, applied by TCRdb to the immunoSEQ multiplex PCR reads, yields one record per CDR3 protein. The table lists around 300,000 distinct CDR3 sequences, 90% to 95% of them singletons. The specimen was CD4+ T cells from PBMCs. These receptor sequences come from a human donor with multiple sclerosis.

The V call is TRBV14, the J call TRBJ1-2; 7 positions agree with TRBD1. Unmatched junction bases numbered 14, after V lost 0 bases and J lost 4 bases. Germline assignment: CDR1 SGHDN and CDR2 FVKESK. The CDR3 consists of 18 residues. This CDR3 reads CASSQESSPRQGPYGYTF. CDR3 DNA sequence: TGTGCCAGCAGCCAAGAGAGTTCCCCGCGACAGGGACCCTATGGCTACACCTTC. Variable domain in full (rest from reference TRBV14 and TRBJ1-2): EAGVTQFPSHSVIEKGQTVTLRCDPISGHDNLYWYRRVMGKEIKFLLHFVKESKQDESGMPNNRFLAERTGGTYSTLKVQPAELEDSGVYFCASSQESSPRQGPYGYTFGSGTRLTVV.

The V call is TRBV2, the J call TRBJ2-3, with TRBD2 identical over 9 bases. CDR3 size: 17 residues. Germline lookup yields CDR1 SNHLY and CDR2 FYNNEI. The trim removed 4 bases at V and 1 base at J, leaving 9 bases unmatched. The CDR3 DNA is TGTGCCAGCAGTGGCGCGGTAGCGGGGGTGGGCACAGATACGCAGTATTTT. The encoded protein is CASSGAVAGVGTDTQYF.

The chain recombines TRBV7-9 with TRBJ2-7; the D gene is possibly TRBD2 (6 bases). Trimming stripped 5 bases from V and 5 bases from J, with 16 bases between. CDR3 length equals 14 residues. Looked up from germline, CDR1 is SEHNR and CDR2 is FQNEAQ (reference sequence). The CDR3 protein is CASSRGGGVHEQYF. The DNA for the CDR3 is TGTGCCAGCAGCCGGGGAGGTGGTGTCCACGAGCAGTACTTC.

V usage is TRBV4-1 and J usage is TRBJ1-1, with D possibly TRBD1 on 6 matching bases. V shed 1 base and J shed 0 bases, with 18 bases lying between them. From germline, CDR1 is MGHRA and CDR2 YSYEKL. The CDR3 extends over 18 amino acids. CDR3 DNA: TGCGCCAGCAGCCAAGTAAGGAGGGGGATGGGTTTGAACACTGAAGCTTTCTTT. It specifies CASSQVRRGMGLNTEAFF.

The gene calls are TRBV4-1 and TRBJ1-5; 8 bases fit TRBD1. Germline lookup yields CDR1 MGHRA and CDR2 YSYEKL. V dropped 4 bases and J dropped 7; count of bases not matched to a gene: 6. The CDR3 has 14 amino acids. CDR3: CASSRQGYRQPQHF. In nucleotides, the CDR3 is TGCGCCAGCAGCCGACAGGGGTATCGACAGCCCCAGCATTTT.

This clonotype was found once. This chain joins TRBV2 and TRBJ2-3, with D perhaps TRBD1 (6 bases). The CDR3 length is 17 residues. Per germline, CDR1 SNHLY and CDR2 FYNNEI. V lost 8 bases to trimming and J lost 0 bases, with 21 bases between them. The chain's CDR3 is CASRRQGSSTSTDTQYF. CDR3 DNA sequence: TGTGCCAGCCGCCGTCAGGGGTCATCAACAAGCACAGATACGCAGTATTTT.

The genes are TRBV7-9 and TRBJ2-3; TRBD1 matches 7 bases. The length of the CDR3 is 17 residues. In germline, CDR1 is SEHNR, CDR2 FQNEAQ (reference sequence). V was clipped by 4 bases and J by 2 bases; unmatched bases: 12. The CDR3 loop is CASSSTPQGRYTDTQYF. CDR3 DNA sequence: TGTGCCAGCAGCTCAACACCACAGGGGCGTTACACAGATACGCAGTATTTT.

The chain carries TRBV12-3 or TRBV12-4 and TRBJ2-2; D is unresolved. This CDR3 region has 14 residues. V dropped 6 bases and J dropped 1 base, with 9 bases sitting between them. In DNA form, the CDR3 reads TGTGCCAGCAGGCCGGACGGGAACACCGGGGAGCTGTTTTTT. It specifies CASRPDGNTGELFF.

The CDR3: CAWKGTGGSNQPQHF. The CDR3 DNA is TGTGCCTGGAAAGGGACAGGGGGTAGCAATCAGCCCCAGCATTTT. The chain employs TRBV30 and TRBJ1-5; 11 nucleotides agree with TRBD1. Germline CDR1 and CDR2: GTSNPN and SVGIG (reference sequence). V dropped 4 bases and J dropped 0; count of bases not matched to a gene: 2. The CDR3 covers 15 residues.

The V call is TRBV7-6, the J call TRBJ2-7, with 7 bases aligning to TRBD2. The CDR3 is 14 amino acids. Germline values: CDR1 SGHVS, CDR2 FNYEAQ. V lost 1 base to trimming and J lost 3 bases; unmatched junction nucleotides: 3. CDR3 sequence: CASSLGAGDYEQYF. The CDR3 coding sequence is TGTGCCAGCAGCTTAGGCGCGGGGGACTACGAGCAGTACTTC.

This CDR3 reads CATSPGQGNKNIQYF. CDR3 in DNA: TGTGCCACCAGTCCTGGACAGGGCAACAAAAACATTCAGTACTTC. The J gene is TRBJ2-4, the V gene TRBV24-1, with TRBD1 identical over 8 bases. Germline-derived CDR1 and CDR2 are KGHDR and SFDVKD. The V gene end was trimmed by 6 bases and the J gene end by 3 bases; junction bases not matched to a gene: 6. The CDR3 runs to 15 residues.

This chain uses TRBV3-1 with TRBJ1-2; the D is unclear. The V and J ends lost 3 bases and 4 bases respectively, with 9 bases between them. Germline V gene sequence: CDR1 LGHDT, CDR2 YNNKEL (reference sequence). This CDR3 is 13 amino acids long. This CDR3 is CASSHGETYGYTF. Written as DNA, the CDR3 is TGTGCCAGCAGCCATGGGGAGACCTATGGCTACACCTTC.

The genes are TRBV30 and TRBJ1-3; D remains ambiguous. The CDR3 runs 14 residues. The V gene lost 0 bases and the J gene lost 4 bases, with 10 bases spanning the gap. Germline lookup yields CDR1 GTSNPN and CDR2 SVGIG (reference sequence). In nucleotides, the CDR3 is TGTGCCTGGAGTGTTTTACAGCCCGGAAACACCATATATTTT. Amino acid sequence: CAWSVLQPGNTIYF.

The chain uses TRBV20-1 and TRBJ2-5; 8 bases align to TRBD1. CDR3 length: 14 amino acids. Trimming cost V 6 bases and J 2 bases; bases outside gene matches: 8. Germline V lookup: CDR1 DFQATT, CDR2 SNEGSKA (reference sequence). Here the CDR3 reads CSAFRDRGQETQYF. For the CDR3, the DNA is TGCAGTGCGTTTAGAGACAGGGGTCAAGAGACCCAGTACTTC.

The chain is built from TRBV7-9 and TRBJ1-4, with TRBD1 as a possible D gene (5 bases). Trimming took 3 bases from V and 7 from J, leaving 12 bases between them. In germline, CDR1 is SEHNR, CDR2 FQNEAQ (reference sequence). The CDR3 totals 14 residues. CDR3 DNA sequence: TGTGCCAGCAGCTTCGCAGGCGGGGGTGAAAAACTGTTTTTT. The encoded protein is CASSFAGGGEKLFF.

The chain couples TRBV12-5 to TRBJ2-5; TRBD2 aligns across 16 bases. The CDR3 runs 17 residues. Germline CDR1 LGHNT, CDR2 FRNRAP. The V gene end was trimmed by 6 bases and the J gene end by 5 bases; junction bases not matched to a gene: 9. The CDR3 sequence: CASGGGTSGRARETQYF. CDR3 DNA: TGTGCTAGTGGGGGGGGGACTAGCGGGAGGGCCAGGGAGACCCAGTACTTC.

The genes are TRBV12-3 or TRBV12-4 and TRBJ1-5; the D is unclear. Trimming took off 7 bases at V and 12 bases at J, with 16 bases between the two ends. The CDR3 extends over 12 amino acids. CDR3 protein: CASTLRPDRQHF. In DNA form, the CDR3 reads TGTGCCAGCACCCTTAGACCTGACCGCCAGCATTTT.

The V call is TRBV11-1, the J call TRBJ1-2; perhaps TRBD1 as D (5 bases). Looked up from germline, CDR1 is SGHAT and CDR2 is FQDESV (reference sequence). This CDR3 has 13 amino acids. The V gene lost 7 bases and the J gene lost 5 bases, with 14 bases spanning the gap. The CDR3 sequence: CASTPGIGYGYTF. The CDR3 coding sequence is TGTGCCAGCACCCCAGGGATAGGATATGGCTACACCTTC. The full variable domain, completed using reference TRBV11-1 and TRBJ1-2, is EAEVAQSPRYKITEKSQAVAFWCDPISGHATLYWYRQILGQGPELLVQFQDESVVDDSQLPKDRFSAERLKGVDSTLKIQPAELGDSAMYLCASTPGIGYGYTFGSGTRLTVV.

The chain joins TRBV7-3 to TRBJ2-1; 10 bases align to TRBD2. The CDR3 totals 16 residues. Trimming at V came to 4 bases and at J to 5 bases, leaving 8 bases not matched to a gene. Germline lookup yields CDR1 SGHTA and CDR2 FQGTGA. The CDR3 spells CASSSLAGAGNNEQFF. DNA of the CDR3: TGTGCCAGCAGCTCCCTAGCGGGAGCGGGAAACAATGAGCAGTTCTTC.

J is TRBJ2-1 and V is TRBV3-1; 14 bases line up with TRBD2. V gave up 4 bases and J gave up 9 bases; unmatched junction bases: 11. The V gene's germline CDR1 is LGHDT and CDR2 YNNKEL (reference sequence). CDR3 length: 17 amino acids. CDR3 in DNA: TGTGCCAGCAGCCTTTCGGCGGGACTAGCGGGAGTTGGTGAGCAGTTCTTC. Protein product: CASSLSAGLAGVGEQFF.

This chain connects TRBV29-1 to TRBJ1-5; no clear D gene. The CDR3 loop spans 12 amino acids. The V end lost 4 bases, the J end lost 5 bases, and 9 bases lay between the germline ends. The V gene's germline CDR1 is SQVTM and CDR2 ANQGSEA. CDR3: CSVAERDQPQHF. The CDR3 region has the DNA TGCAGCGTTGCGGAGAGGGATCAGCCCCAGCATTTT. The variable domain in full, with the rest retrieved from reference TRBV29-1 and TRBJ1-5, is SAVISQKPSRDICQRGTSLTIQCQVDSQVTMMFWYRQQPGQSLTLIATANQGSEATYESGFVIDKFPISRPNLTFSTLTVSNMSPEDSSIYLCSVAERDQPQHFGDGTRLSIL.

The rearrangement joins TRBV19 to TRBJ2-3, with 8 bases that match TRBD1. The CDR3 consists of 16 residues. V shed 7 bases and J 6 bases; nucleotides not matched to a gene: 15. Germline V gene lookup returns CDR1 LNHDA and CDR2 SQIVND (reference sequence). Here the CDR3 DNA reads TGTGCCAGTAATCCCCGTCGAGCAGGGGGCGCGGATACGCAGTATTTT. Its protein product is CASNPRRAGGADTQYF. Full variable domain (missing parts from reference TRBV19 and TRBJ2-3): DGGITQSPKYLFRKEGQNVTLSCEQNLNHDAMYWYRQDPGQGLRLIYYSQIVNDFQKGDIAEGYSVSREKKESFPLTVTSAQKNPTAFYLCASNPRRAGGADTQYFGPGTRLTVL.

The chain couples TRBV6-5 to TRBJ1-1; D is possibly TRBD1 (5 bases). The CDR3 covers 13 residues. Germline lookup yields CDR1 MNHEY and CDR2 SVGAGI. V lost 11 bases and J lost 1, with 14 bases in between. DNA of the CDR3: TGTGCCGCAGGGTTCTTCGGGAACACTGAAGCTTTCTTT. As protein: CAAGFFGNTEAFF.

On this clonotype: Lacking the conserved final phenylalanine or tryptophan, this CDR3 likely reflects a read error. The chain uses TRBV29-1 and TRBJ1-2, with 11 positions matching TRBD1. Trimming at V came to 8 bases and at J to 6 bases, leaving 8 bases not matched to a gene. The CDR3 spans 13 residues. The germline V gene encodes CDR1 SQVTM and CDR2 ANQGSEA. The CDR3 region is CSTEDRGQNGYTL. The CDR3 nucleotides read TGCAGCACCGAGGACAGGGGGCAAAATGGCTACACCCTC.

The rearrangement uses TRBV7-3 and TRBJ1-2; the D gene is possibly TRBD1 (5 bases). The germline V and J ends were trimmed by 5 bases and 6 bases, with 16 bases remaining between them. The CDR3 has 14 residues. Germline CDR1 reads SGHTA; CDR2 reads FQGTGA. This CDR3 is CASSDPFDSDGYTF. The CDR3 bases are TGTGCCAGCAGCGACCCCTTCGACAGTGATGGCTACACCTTC.

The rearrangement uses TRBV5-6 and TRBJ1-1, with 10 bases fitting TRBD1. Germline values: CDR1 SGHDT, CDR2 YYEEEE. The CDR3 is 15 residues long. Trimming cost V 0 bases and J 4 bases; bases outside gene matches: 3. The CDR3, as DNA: TGTGCCAGCAGCTTGGGGACAGGGGGGGGCACTGAAGCTTTCTTT. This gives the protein CASSLGTGGGTEAFF.

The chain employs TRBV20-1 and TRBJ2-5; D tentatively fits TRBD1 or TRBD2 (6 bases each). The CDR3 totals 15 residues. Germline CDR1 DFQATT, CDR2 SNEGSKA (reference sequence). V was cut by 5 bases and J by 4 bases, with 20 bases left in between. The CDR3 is CSAAGWDTWGETQYF. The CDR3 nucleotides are TGCAGTGCTGCGGGGTGGGACACCTGGGGAGAGACCCAGTACTTC.